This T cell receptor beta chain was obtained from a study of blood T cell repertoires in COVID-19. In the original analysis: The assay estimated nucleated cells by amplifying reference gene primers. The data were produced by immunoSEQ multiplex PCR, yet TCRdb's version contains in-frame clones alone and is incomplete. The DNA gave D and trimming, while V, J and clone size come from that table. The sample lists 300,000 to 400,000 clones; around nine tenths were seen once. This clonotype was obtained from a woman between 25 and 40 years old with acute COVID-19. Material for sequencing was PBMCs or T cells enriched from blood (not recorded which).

CDR3 sequence reads: CASSGQNTDTQYF. For the CDR3, the DNA is TGTGCCAGCAGTGGACAGAACACAGATACGCAGTATTTT. The chain couples TRBV5-6 to TRBJ2-3, with D maybe TRBD1 (6 bases). The CDR3 is made up of 13 amino acids. Germline V gene sequence: CDR1 SGHDT, CDR2 YYEEEE. The V and J ends lost 5 bases and 2 bases respectively, with 9 bases between them.